These T cell receptor beta chains were read from a single sample in a study of regulatory T cells in long-lasting Graves disease. TCRdb reprocessed the multiplex PCR reads with MiXCR, giving one entry per CDR3 protein. The table lists under 450,000 distinct CDR3 sequences, 23% of them singletons, with over 25% in the top ten. The material was peripheral blood mononuclear cells (PBMCs), obtained when the disease was refractory, from a patient treated with antithyroid drugs. All receptors come from a female donor with Graves disease. CDR3s include the opening cysteine and the closing phenylalanine or tryptophan. The D gene is left open where the match is weak. Clone size, where shown, is once, few, many, or a class for clones that have expanded.

TRBD1	few	TRBV20-1	TRBJ1-4	TGCAGTGCTCCTCCAGGACAGGGGATTGCAACTAATGAAAAACTGTTTTTT	CSAPPGQGIATNEKLFF
-	-	TRBV19	TRBJ1-5	TGTGCCAGTAGTATCACCCAAAGTCAGCCCCAGCATTTT	CASSITQSQPQHF
-	few	TRBV6-2/TRBV6-3	TRBJ1-1	TGTGCCAGCAGTTACTCGTCAGGATCCATGAACACTGAAGCTTTCTTT	CASSYSSGSMNTEAFF
TRBD1	many	TRBV6-2/TRBV6-3	TRBJ1-2	TGTGCCAGCAGTTACGCGGGCGGGACAGGGTTCAGTATCTATGGCTACACCTTC	CASSYAGGTGFSIYGYTF
-	-	TRBV20-1	TRBJ1-1	TGCAGTGCTGACACAGGGAGAAACACCTACACTGGAGCTTTCTTT	CSADTGRNTYTGAFF
-	once	TRBV28	TRBJ2-1	TGTGCCAGCAGTTTATCGGGCCCGGGTCCAGGGGCCTACAATGAGCAGTTCTTC	CASSLSGPGPGAYNEQFF
-	many	TRBV6-1	TRBJ2-7	TGTGCCAGCACACCAGGGCCTTCTGACGAGCAGTACTTC	CASTPGPSDEQYF
-	-	TRBV5-1	TRBJ1-1	TGCGCCAGCAGCTTGGTTGAGAGGGCGAACACTGAAGCTTTCTTT	CASSLVERANTEAFF
TRBD1	many	TRBV28	TRBJ2-7	TGTGCCAGCAGTTTTCCTGACAGGGGTAGCTCCTACGAGCAGTACTTC	CASSFPDRGSSYEQYF
-	-	TRBV19	TRBJ2-3	TGTGCCAGTAGCATATCGGGGATCGCAGATACGCAGTATTTT	CASSISGIADTQYF
TRBD1	-	TRBV5-1	TRBJ1-3	TGCGCCAGCACGACAGGGAGCTCTGGAAACACCATATATTTT	CASTTGSSGNTIYF
-	-	TRBV7-6	TRBJ2-7	TGTGCCAGCAGCTTAGCCCAAGGACCAGGCTACGAGCAGTACTTC	CASSLAQGPGYEQYF
TRBD2	-	TRBV20-1	TRBJ2-1	TGCAGTGCTCCGGGACTAGCGGGAGGAGACTACAATGAGCAGTTCTTC	CSAPGLAGGDYNEQFF
-	few	TRBV20-1	TRBJ1-1	TGCAGTGCTAGAGAAATCTCGGGTTCCATTGAAGCTTTCTTT	CSAREISGSIEAFF
TRBD2	-	TRBV6-5	TRBJ2-6	TGTGCCGGCAGTCCTCCATTTAATCTAGCGGGAGGCCACTCTGGGGCCAACGTCCTGACTTTC	CAGSPPFNLAGGHSGANVLTF
-	few	TRBV6-1	TRBJ1-2	TGTGCCAGCAGTGAATTTGAGAGGAACTACACCTTC	CASSEFERNYTF
-	-	TRBV7-3	TRBJ2-5	TGTGCCAGCAGCAGTTCGGGCGGTAAAGAGACCCAGTACTTC	CASSSSGGKETQYF
TRBD2	-	TRBV19	TRBJ2-4	TGTGCCAGTAGTTTAGCGGGAGGACCCCTTCTGTACTTC	CASSLAGGPLLYF
TRBD2	-	TRBV19	TRBJ2-5	TGTGCCAGTAGTAGATTTAGCGGGAGGGGTCGGACCCAGTACTTC	CASSRFSGRGRTQYF
-	many	TRBV10-3	TRBJ1-2	TGTGCCATCAGTCATAGCGGTACCGGGATCAACTATGGCTACACCTTC	CAISHSGTGINYGYTF
-	-	TRBV20-1	TRBJ1-4	TGCAGTGCTAAAGGTTACGCAACTAATGAAAAACTGTTTTTT	CSAKGYATNEKLFF
-	-	TRBV20-1	TRBJ2-6	TGCAGTGCTAGAGATCTGGACAGTTCAGGGGCCAACGTCCTGACTTTC	CSARDLDSSGANVLTF
-	-	TRBV3-1	TRBJ1-3	TGTGCCAGCAGCCAAGCATCGGCGGTCTCTGGAAACACCATATATTTT	CASSQASAVSGNTIYF
-	-	TRBV25-1	TRBJ1-1	TGTGCCAGCAGGGAGACGGATATGAGCACTGAAGCTTTCTTT	CASRETDMSTEAFF
-	-	TRBV28	TRBJ2-7	TGTACCAGCAGTTTAACTAGCCCTCTGTCCGAGCAGTACTTC	CTSSLTSPLSEQYF
-	-	TRBV18	TRBJ1-5	TGTGCCAGCTCACCGACGGCAGGGACTGATCAGCCCCAGCATTTT	CASSPTAGTDQPQHF
-	few	TRBV20-1	TRBJ1-3	TGCAGTGCTAGCGGAGCCTCCTCTGGAAACACCATATATTTT	CSASGASSGNTIYF
-	many	TRBV7-8	TRBJ2-2	TGTGCCAGCAGCCGTGAACCCGGGGAGCTGTTTTTT	CASSREPGELFF
-	few	TRBV28	TRBJ1-2	TGTGCCAGCAGGGATCGGGGCGCCTACTATGGCTACACCTTC	CASRDRGAYYGYTF
TRBD2	-	TRBV20-1	TRBJ2-4	TGCAGTGCTCAATGGAAGTCAGCGGGAGCTATGACCAAAAACATTCAGTACTTC	CSAQWKSAGAMTKNIQYF
-	-	TRBV5-1	TRBJ2-2	TGCGCCAGCACTATCGGTAACACCGGGGAGCTGTTTTTT	CASTIGNTGELFF
TRBD1	-	TRBV6-2/TRBV6-3	TRBJ2-2	TGTGCCAGTAGGGAAGGGGGCAAGAACACCGGGGAGCTGTTTTTT	CASREGGKNTGELFF
TRBD1	few	TRBV4-2	TRBJ1-2	TGTGCCAGCAGCCAAGAATCCGGGACAGGGGTCTATGGCTACACCTTC	CASSQESGTGVYGYTF
-	many	TRBV3-1	TRBJ1-1	TGTGCCAGCAGCCAAGATAGGGGGAGGGAAGCTTTCTTT	CASSQDRGREAFF
TRBD1	few	TRBV6-1	TRBJ1-2	TGTGCCAGCAGCCTCCCCGGACAGGGTATAACCTTC	CASSLPGQGITF
-	-	TRBV6-1	TRBJ2-2	TGTGCCAGCAGTGAATTATGGGCGGGAACCACTGCGGCCGGGGAGCTGTTTTTT	CASSELWAGTTAAGELFF
-	many	TRBV20-1	TRBJ2-5	TGCAGTGCTAGAGATTTCCTAGGGCATGAGACCCAGTACTTC	CSARDFLGHETQYF
TRBD2	-	TRBV3-1	TRBJ2-5	TGTGCCAGCAGCCAAGCGGGAGGTGGGGGGACCCAGTACTTC	CASSQAGGGGTQYF
TRBD1	-	TRBV20-1	TRBJ2-7	TGCAGTGCTAGACTACTCGACCTATCGGGGGACAGGGTCACTTACCACGGCGAGCAGTACTTC	CSARLLDLSGDRVTYHGEQYF
-	-	TRBV28	TRBJ1-6	TGTGCCAGCAGAGATACAGGGAGGGGGGCCCGCAATTCACCCCTCCACTTT	CASRDTGRGARNSPLHF
TRBD1	-	TRBV5-1	TRBJ2-7	TGCGCCAGCAGCCCGCCAACCGGGACAGGGGTTGAGCAGTACTTC	CASSPPTGTGVEQYF
-	-	TRBV6-1	TRBJ1-5	TGTGCCAGCAAGGAGGGCAATCAGCCCCAGCATTTT	CASKEGNQPQHF
-	-	TRBV7-9	TRBJ2-2	TGTGCCAGCAGCTCTCCGGCTTACACCGGGGAGCTGTTTTTT	CASSSPAYTGELFF
-	-	TRBV19	TRBJ1-6	TGTGCCAGTAGTATGAACACGAATTCACCCCTCCACTTT	CASSMNTNSPLHF
-	-	TRBV5-8	TRBJ2-5	TGTGCCAGCAGCTTTGCGGGTAATCCCAGGGAGACCCAGTACTTC	CASSFAGNPRETQYF
-	-	TRBV6-1	TRBJ2-1	TGTGCCAGCAGACGTGACAGGCACAATGAGCAGTTCTTC	CASRRDRHNEQFF
TRBD2	-	TRBV20-1	TRBJ2-1	TGCAGTGCTAGAGATTTCAGGACTAGCGTCTACAATGAGCAGTTCTTC	CSARDFRTSVYNEQFF
TRBD1	-	TRBV29-1	TRBJ1-1	TGCAGCGTCGCAACAGGGGACACTGAAGCTTTCTTT	CSVATGDTEAFF
-	many	TRBV11-2	TRBJ2-5	TGTGCCACCGAGAGAGACAGGAGGGAGACCCAGTACTTC	CATERDRRETQYF
-	few	TRBV28	TRBJ2-2	TGTGCCAGCAGTTTGAACGTTAATACGAACACCGGGGAGCTGTTTTTT	CASSLNVNTNTGELFF
-	-	TRBV27	TRBJ1-1	TGTGCCAGCAGTTTATCCGCAGGGCGAACTGAAGCTTTCTTT	CASSLSAGRTEAFF
-	-	TRBV10-3	TRBJ2-5	TGTGCCACCCGGGACACCCTTCAGTACTTC	CATRDTLQYF
TRBD1	few	TRBV24-1	TRBJ2-3	TGTGCCACCAGAGGCCGGGACAGGGAAACAGATACGCAGTATTTT	CATRGRDRETDTQYF
-	-	TRBV20-1	TRBJ1-6	TGCAGTGCTAGAAGAGGGGGAGGCCACTATAATTCACCCCTCCACTTT	CSARRGGGHYNSPLHF
-	-	TRBV7-2	TRBJ1-1	TGTGCCAGCAGCTCCGATCAGAACACTGAAGCTTTCTTT	CASSSDQNTEAFF
-	-	TRBV20-1	TRBJ1-1	TGCAGTGCGGGGGATTGGGGGCAGAAAACTGAAGCTTTCTTT	CSAGDWGQKTEAFF
TRBD1	-	TRBV28	TRBJ1-5	TGTGCCAGCAGTTTATATCCCCCGACGGGACAGGGGGCACACAATCAGCCCCAGCATTTT	CASSLYPPTGQGAHNQPQHF
-	many	TRBV28	TRBJ2-2	TGTGCCAGCAGTTTCGGGACAATAAACACCGGGGAGCTGTTTTTT	CASSFGTINTGELFF
-	-	TRBV5-1	TRBJ2-2	TGCGCCAGCAGCTTGGAGGGATACGGGGAGCTGTTTTTT	CASSLEGYGELFF